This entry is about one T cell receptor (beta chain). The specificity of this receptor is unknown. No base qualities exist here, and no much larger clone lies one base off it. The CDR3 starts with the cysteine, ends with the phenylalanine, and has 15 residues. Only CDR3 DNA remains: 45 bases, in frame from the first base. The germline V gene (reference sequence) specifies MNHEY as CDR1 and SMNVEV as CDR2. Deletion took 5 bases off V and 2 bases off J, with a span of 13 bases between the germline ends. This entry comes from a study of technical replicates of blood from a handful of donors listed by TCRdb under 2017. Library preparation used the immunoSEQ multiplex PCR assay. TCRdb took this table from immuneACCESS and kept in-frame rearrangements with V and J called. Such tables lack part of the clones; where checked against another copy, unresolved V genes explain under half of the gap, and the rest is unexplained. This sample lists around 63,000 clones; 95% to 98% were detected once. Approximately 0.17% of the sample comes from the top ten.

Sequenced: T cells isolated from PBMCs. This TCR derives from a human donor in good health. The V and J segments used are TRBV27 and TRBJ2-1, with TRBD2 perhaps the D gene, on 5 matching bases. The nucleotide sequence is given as TGTGCCAGCAGTGGAGGACCGCCCGCCTACAATGAGCAGTTCTTC. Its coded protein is CASSGGPPAYNEQFF.